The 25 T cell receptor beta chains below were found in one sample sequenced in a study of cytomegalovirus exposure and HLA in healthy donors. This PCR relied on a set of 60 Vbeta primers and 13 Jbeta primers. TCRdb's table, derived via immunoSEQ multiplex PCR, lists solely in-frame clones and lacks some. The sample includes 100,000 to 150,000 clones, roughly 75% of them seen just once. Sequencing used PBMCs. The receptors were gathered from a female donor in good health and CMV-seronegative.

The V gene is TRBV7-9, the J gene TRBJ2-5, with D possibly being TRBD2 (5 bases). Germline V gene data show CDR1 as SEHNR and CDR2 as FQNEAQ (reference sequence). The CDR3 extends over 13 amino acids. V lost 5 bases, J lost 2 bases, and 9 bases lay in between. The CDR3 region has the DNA TGTGCCAGCAGCCCGCCGGGACAAGAGACCCAGTACTTC. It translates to CASSPPGQETQYF.

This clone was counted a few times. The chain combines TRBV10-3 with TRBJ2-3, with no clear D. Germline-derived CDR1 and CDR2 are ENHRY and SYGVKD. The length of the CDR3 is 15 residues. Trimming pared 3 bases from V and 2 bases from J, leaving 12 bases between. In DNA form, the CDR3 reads TGTGCCATCAGTGAAAGACTTCACCTCACAGATACGCAGTATTTT. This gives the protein CAISERLHLTDTQYF.

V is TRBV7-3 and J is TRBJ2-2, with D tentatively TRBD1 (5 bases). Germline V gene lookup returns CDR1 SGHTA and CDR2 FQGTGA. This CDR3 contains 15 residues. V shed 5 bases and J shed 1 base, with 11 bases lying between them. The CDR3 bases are TGTGCCAGCAGCATGACAGATCTGAACACCGGGGAGCTGTTTTTT. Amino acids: CASSMTDLNTGELFF.

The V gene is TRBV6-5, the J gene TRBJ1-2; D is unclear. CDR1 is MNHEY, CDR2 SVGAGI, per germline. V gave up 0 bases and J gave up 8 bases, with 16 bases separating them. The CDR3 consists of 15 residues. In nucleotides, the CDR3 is TGTGCCAGCAGTTACTCAGGCAGAGTGTCAGGCGGCTACACCTTC. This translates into CASSYSGRVSGGYTF.

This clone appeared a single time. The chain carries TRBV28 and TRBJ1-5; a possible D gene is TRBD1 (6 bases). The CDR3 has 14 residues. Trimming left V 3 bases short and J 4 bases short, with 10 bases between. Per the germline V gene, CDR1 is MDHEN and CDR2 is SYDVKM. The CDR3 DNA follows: TGTGCCAGCAGTTTTGCAGGGGATAATCAGCCCCAGCATTTT. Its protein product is CASSFAGDNQPQHF.

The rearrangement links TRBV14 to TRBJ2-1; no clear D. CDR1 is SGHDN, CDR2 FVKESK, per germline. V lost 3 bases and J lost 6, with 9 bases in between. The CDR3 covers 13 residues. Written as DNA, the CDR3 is TGTGCCAGCAGCCAGGGCAGGCTCAATGAGCAGTTCTTC. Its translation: CASSQGRLNEQFF.

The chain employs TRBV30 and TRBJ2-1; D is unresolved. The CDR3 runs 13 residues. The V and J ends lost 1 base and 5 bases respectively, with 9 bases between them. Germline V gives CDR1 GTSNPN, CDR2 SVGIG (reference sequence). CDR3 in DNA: TGTGCCTGGAGTGGTCGCTTAGACAATGAGCAGTTCTTC. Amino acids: CAWSGRLDNEQFF.

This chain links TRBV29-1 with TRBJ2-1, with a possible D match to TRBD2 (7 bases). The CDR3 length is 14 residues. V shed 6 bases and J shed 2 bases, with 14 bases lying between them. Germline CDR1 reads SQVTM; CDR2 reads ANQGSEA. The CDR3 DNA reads TGCAGCGTGTTGTGGGGGGGCCCCTACAATGAGCAGTTCTTC. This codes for CSVLWGGPYNEQFF.

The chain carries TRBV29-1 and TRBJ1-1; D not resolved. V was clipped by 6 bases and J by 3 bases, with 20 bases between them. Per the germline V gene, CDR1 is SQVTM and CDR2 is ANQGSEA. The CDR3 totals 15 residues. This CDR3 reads CSVRRVILRDTEAFF. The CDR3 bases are TGCAGCGTGCGCCGGGTTATCCTTCGGGACACTGAAGCTTTCTTT.

The CDR3 spells CASSPRQGGYTF. The CDR3 nucleotides are TGTGCCAGTAGTCCCAGACAGGGTGGCTACACCTTC. The genes are TRBV19 and TRBJ1-2, with 7 bases fitting TRBD1. The junction had 4 bases not matched to a gene; V was cut back by 5 bases and J by 7 bases. Germline loops: CDR1 LNHDA, CDR2 SQIVND (reference sequence). The CDR3 length is 12 residues.

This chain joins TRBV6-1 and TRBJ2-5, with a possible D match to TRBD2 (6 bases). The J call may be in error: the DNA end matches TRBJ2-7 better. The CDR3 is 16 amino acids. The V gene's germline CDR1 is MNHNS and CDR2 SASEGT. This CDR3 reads CASSEDFWASDNEQYF. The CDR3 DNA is TGTGCCAGCAGTGAAGATTTCTGGGCTAGCGACAACGAGCAGTACTTC.

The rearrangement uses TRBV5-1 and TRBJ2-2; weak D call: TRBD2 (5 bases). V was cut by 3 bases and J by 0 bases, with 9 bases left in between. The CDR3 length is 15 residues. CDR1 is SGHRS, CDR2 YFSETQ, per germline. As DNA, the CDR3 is TGCGCCAGCAGCTATCGCGGGTCGAACACCGGGGAGCTGTTTTTT. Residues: CASSYRGSNTGELFF.

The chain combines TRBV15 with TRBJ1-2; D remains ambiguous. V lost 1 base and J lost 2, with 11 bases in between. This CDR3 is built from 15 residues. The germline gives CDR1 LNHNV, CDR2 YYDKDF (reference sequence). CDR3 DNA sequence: TGTGCCACCAGCAGAGGGAAAGGAGGGAACTATGGCTACACCTTC. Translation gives CATSRGKGGNYGYTF. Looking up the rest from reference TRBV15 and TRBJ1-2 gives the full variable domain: DAMVIQNPRYQVTQFGKPVTLSCSQTLNHNVMYWYQQKSSQAPKLLFHYYDKDFNNEADTPDNFQSRRPNTSFCFLDIRSPGLGDTAMYLCATSRGKGGNYGYTFGSGTRLTVV.

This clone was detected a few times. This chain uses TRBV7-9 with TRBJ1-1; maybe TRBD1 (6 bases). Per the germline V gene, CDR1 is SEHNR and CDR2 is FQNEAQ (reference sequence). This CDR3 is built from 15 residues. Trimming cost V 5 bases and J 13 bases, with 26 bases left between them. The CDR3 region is CASSRHGTPGQNLFF. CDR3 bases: TGTGCCAGCAGCCGACACGGGACACCAGGGCAGAATCTTTTCTTT.

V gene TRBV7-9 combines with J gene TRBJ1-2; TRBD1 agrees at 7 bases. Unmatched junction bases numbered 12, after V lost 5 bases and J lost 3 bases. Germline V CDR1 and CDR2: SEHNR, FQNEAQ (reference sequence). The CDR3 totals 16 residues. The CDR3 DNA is TGTGCCAGCAGCCCCTTCCCGAGGGACAGCCACTATGGCTACACCTTC. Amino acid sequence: CASSPFPRDSHYGYTF.

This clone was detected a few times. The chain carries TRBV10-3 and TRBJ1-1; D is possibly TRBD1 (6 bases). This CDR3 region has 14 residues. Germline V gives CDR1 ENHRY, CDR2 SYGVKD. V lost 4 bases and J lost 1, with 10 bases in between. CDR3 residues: CAISAGDGNTEAFF. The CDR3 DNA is TGTGCCATCAGTGCAGGGGATGGGAACACTGAAGCTTTCTTT.

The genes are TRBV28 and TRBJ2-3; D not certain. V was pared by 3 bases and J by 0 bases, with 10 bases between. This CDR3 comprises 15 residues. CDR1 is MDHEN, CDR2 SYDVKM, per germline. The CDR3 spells CASSFDNISTDTQYF. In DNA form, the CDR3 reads TGTGCCAGCAGTTTCGATAACATAAGCACAGATACGCAGTATTTT.

The CDR3 is CASSQGAGTRTFGEQFF. The DNA for the CDR3 is TGCGCCAGCAGCCAGGGGGCCGGGACTAGAACATTCGGTGAGCAGTTCTTC. V and J are TRBV4-1 and TRBJ2-1, with 8 nucleotides matching TRBD2. This CDR3 is built from 17 residues. After removal of 3 bases from V and 9 bases from J, the junction contained 16 bases not matched to a gene. Germline assignment: CDR1 MGHRA and CDR2 YSYEKL.

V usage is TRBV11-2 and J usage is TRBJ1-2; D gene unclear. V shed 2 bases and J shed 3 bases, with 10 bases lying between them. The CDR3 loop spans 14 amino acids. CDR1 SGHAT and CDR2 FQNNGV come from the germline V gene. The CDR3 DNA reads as TGTGCCAGCAGCTTAAAAAACGGGGACTATGGCTACACCTTC. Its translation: CASSLKNGDYGYTF.

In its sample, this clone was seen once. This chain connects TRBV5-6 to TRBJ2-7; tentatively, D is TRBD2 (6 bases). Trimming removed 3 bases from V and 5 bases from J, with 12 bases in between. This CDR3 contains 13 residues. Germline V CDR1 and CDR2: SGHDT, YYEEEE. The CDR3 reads CASSSGTPDEQYF. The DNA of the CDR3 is TGTGCCAGCAGCTCCGGGACTCCAGACGAGCAGTACTTC. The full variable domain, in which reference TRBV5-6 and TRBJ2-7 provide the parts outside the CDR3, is DAGVTQSPTHLIKTRGQQVTLRCSPKSGHDTVSWYQQALGQGPQFIFQYYEEEERQRGNFPDRFSGHQFPNYSSELNVNALLLGDSALYLCASSSGTPDEQYFGPGTRLTVT.

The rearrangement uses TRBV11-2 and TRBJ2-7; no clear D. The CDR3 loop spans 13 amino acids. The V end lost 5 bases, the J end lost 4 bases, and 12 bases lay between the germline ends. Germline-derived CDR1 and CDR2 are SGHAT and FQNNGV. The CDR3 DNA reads TGTGCCAGCAGCCCGATAAGAGTGTACGAGCAGTACTTC. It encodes CASSPIRVYEQYF.

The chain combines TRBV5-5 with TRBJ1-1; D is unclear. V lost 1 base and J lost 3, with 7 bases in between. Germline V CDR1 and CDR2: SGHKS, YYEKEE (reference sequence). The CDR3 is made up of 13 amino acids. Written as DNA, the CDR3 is TGTGCCAGCAGCTTGATTAGTTACACTGAAGCTTTCTTT. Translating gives CASSLISYTEAFF.

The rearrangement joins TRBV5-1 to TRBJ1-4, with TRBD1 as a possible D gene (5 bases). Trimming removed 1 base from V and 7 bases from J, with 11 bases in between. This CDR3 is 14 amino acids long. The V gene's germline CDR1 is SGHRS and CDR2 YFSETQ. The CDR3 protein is CASSLTGGGEKLFF. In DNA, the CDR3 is TGCGCCAGCAGCTTGACGGGGGGAGGTGAAAAACTGTTTTTT.

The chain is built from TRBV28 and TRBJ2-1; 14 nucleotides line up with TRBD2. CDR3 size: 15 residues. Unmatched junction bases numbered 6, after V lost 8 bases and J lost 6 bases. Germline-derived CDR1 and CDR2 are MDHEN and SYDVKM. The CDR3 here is CASGLAGGGGNEQFF. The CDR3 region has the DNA TGTGCCAGCGGACTAGCGGGAGGAGGGGGCAATGAGCAGTTCTTC.

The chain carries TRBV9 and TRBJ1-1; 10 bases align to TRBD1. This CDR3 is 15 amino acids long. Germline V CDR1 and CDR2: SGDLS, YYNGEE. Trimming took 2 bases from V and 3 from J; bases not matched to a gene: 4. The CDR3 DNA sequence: TGTGCCAGCAGCGTCTTGGGGACAGGGGACACTGAAGCTTTCTTT. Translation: CASSVLGTGDTEAFF.